The 25 T cell receptor beta chains listed next were all sequenced from one sample in a study of CD8 T cells in Susac syndrome. The RNA input was about 0.45 to 1 ug, and it was reverse transcribed with random hexamers. TCRdb ran MiXCR on the immunoSEQ multiplex PCR reads and lists one entry per CDR3 protein. This sample has fewer than 200,000 distinct CDR3 sequences, with approximately 95% found just once. Sequenced sample: CD4+ T cells from PBMCs. The receptor set was obtained from a human donor in good health.

The rearrangement links TRBV3-1 to TRBJ2-5; the D gene is possibly TRBD2 (7 bases). Germline V lookup: CDR1 LGHDT, CDR2 YNNKEL (reference sequence). Between the trimmed V and J ends, which lost 5 bases and 4 bases, there was a span of 17 bases. The CDR3 length is 15 residues. CDR3 bases: TGTGCCAGCAGCTACAGACGAGGGGGGGGAGAGACCCAGTACTTC. This encodes CASSYRRGGGETQYF.

The count of this clonotype is one. This sequence joins TRBV10-3 and TRBJ2-5; D is undetermined. Trimming took 4 bases from V and 2 from J, leaving 8 bases between them. This CDR3 has 13 residues. Germline V gene data show CDR1 as ENHRY and CDR2 as SYGVKD. The CDR3 here is CAISGGVQETQYF. CDR3 in DNA: TGTGCCATCAGTGGTGGAGTACAAGAGACCCAGTACTTC.

The V and J genes are TRBV15 and TRBJ2-5; D remains unclear. Trimming left V 1 base short and J 5 bases short, with 17 bases between. Germline V CDR1 and CDR2: LNHNV, YYDKDF (reference sequence). The CDR3 is 16 amino acids. In DNA form, the CDR3 reads TGTGCCACCAGCAGAGTGGCAGGCCCTAAAGGGGAGACCCAGTACTTC. It specifies CATSRVAGPKGETQYF. The full variable domain, rest sourced from reference TRBV15 and TRBJ2-5, is DAMVIQNPRYQVTQFGKPVTLSCSQTLNHNVMYWYQQKSSQAPKLLFHYYDKDFNNEADTPDNFQSRRPNTSFCFLDIRSPGLGDTAMYLCATSRVAGPKGETQYFGPGTRLLVL.

The rearrangement links TRBV4-2 to TRBJ2-1, with 9 bases aligning to TRBD2. The germline V gene has CDR1 LGHNA and CDR2 YNFKEQ. The CDR3 sequence is 18 residues long. V lost 1 base, J lost 0 bases, and 7 bases stayed unmatched. CDR3: CASSQGNAGGSSYNEQFF. In nucleotides, the CDR3 is TGTGCCAGCAGCCAAGGGAACGCGGGAGGGAGCTCCTACAATGAGCAGTTCTTC.

The J gene is TRBJ2-3, the V gene TRBV28, with 12 nucleotides matching TRBD2. The CDR3 extends over 15 amino acids. After removal of 6 bases from V and 4 bases from J, the junction contained 5 bases not matched to a gene. CDR1 is MDHEN, CDR2 SYDVKM, per germline. CDR3 DNA sequence: TGTGCCAGCAGGTCTAGCGGGAGGGGCGCAGATACGCAGTATTTT. Its translation is CASRSSGRGADTQYF.

J is TRBJ2-7 and V is TRBV4-3; TRBD2 aligns across 7 bases. V was clipped by 3 bases and J by 1 base; unmatched bases: 6. Looked up from germline, CDR1 is LGHNA and CDR2 is YSLEER. The CDR3 runs 15 residues. The CDR3: CASSHGLVRSYEQYF. CDR3 nucleotide sequence: TGCGCCAGCAGCCACGGACTAGTGCGGTCCTACGAGCAGTACTTC.

The rearrangement uses TRBV7-9 and TRBJ2-1; unclear D gene. Trimming removed 5 bases from V and 8 bases from J, with 7 bases in between. Germline CDR1 and CDR2: SEHNR and FQNEAQ (reference sequence). CDR3 length: 11 amino acids. The CDR3 DNA follows: TGTGCCAGCAGCGGTGGCCATGAGCAGTTCTTC. Translation gives CASSGGHEQFF.

The J gene is TRBJ2-2, the V gene TRBV7-2; D is ambiguous. The CDR3 runs to 14 residues. The germline gives CDR1 SGHTA, CDR2 FQGNSA. Trimming left V 3 bases short and J 2 bases short, with 7 bases between. This CDR3 is CASSLGGNTGELFF. CDR3 nucleotides: TGTGCCAGCAGCTTGGGTGGAAACACCGGGGAGCTGTTTTTT.

This chain links TRBV6-6 with TRBJ2-7; perhaps D is TRBD1 or TRBD2 (5 bases each). This CDR3 contains 12 residues. Germline assignment: CDR1 MNHNY and CDR2 SVGAGI (reference sequence). V was trimmed by 7 bases and J by 6 bases, leaving 13 bases between them. The CDR3 region has the DNA TGTGCCAGCACTCACCGGGACGGCGAGCAGTACTTC. It translates to CASTHRDGEQYF.

This clonotype has a single count. The chain uses TRBV24-1 and TRBJ2-2; maybe TRBD2 (5 bases). Germline CDR1 is KGHDR and CDR2 is SFDVKD. V was clipped by 5 bases and J by 4 bases, with 13 bases between them. The CDR3 is made up of 15 amino acids. CDR3 DNA: TGTGCCACCAGTGCCCCAAAGGCGGGCACCGGGGAGCTGTTTTTT. Translating it yields CATSAPKAGTGELFF.

This clonotype occurred once. Here the CDR3 reads CASRLRDPGVTEAFF. The CDR3, as DNA: TGTGCCAGCAGGCTCCGTGACCCGGGGGTCACTGAAGCTTTCTTT. V gene TRBV27 combines with J gene TRBJ1-1; TRBD1 might be the D (5 bases). The CDR3 contains 15 residues. Trimming shortened V by 6 bases and J by 4 bases, and 18 bases separated the two germline ends. Germline V CDR1 and CDR2: MNHEY, SMNVEV (reference sequence).

V and J are TRBV30 and TRBJ1-5, with 12 bases matching TRBD1. This CDR3 region has 14 residues. With 2 bases clipped from V and 10 bases from J, the junction kept 6 bases outside the gene matches. Germline V gene data show CDR1 as GTSNPN and CDR2 as SVGIG (reference sequence). The CDR3 region has the DNA TGTGCCTGGAGTACCGGGACAGGGGGCATACCCCAGCATTTT. Translation gives CAWSTGTGGIPQHF.

The V gene is TRBV3-1, the J gene TRBJ2-3, with 7 bases that match TRBD2. V trimming: 1 base; J trimming: 5 bases; junction bases outside the gene matches: 6. From germline, CDR1 is LGHDT and CDR2 YNNKEL (reference sequence). The CDR3 has 15 amino acids. Here the CDR3 reads CASSQAAGDRDTQYF. CDR3 coding DNA: TGTGCCAGCAGCCAAGCCGCGGGAGACAGAGATACGCAGTATTTT.

V is TRBV20-1 and J is TRBJ1-2; D unresolved. CDR1 and CDR2 from the germline V gene are DFQATT and SNEGSKA (reference sequence). The CDR3 contains 13 residues. The V and J ends lost 3 bases and 6 bases respectively, with 14 bases between them. The CDR3 nucleotides read TGCAGTGCTAGGACGGAGCGTATCAATGGCTACACCTTC. The encoded protein is CSARTERINGYTF.

The V call is TRBV24-1, the J call TRBJ2-7; D is possibly TRBD1 (5 bases). V was pared by 4 bases and J by 5 bases, with 11 bases between. The germline gives CDR1 KGHDR, CDR2 SFDVKD. This CDR3 is built from 13 residues. CDR3 DNA: TGTGCCACCAGTGACGTCGACAGACACGAGCAGTACTTC. Translation: CATSDVDRHEQYF.

The V and J genes are TRBV28 and TRBJ1-5, with D hard to call. CDR3 length: 14 amino acids. Germline V gene sequence: CDR1 MDHEN, CDR2 SYDVKM. V shed 3 bases and J shed 3 bases, with 9 bases lying between them. For the CDR3, the DNA is TGTGCCAGCAGTTTGGGCAGAGACAATCAGCCCCAGCATTTT. Its translation: CASSLGRDNQPQHF.

This clonotype was recorded once. The J gene is TRBJ2-5, the V gene TRBV20-1; 8 bases are shared with TRBD2. Germline V gene data show CDR1 as DFQATT and CDR2 as SNEGSKA (reference sequence). The J segment lost 5 bases and the V segment lost 3 bases, leaving 11 bases of the junction unmatched. The CDR3 extends over 15 amino acids. DNA of the CDR3: TGCAGTGCTAGTCGGGGGACTAGTGGCCTGGAGACCCAGTACTTC. This encodes CSASRGTSGLETQYF.

The chain joins TRBV19 to TRBJ2-7, with a tentative D call TRBD1 (5 bases). This CDR3 spans 15 amino acids. The germline V gene encodes CDR1 LNHDA and CDR2 SQIVND (reference sequence). The V end was cut by 3 bases, the J end by 0 bases, with 12 bases between. The DNA for the CDR3 is TGTGCCAGTAGTATTGGGGCACTTACCTCCTACGAGCAGTACTTC. As protein: CASSIGALTSYEQYF.

The V and J genes are TRBV20-1 and TRBJ1-5; possible D gene TRBD1, 5 bases. This CDR3 has 13 residues. V gave up 6 bases and J gave up 2 bases, with 11 bases separating them. Germline V gives CDR1 DFQATT, CDR2 SNEGSKA (reference sequence). The CDR3: CSALGDGNQPQHF. CDR3 nucleotide sequence: TGCAGTGCCCTGGGGGACGGCAATCAGCCCCAGCATTTT.

The chain joins TRBV9 to TRBJ1-1; D perhaps matches TRBD1 (5 bases). This CDR3 region has 13 residues. Per the germline V gene, CDR1 is SGDLS and CDR2 is YYNGEE. The ends were cut back, 4 bases at V and 3 bases at J, with 10 bases in the middle. The CDR3 here is CASSSRVDTEAFF. DNA for the CDR3: TGTGCCAGCAGCTCCAGGGTGGACACTGAAGCTTTCTTT.

The chain uses TRBV6-2 or TRBV6-3 and TRBJ2-5, with D possibly being TRBD2 (5 bases). There are 13 residues in the CDR3. The V and J ends lost 6 bases and 10 bases respectively, with 18 bases between them. Germline-derived CDR1 and CDR2 are MNHEY and SVGEGT. In DNA, the CDR3 is TGTGCCAGCAGCGGCACCCCATTCGGGAACCAGTACTTC. It encodes CASSGTPFGNQYF.

The genes are TRBV30 and TRBJ2-3, with no clear D. The V gene's germline CDR1 is GTSNPN and CDR2 SVGIG (reference sequence). V gave up 2 bases and J gave up 5 bases, with 5 bases separating them. The CDR3 runs to 11 residues. The CDR3 sequence is CAWSSGDTQYF. CDR3 sequence (DNA): TGTGCCTGGAGTTCCGGAGATACGCAGTATTTT.

This chain links TRBV7-2 with TRBJ1-4; the D is unclear. CDR1 and CDR2 from the germline V gene are SGHTA and FQGNSA. The CDR3 runs 15 residues. V was cut by 5 bases and J by 4 bases, with 14 bases left in between. CDR3 DNA sequence: TGTGCCAGCAGCCCCGTTGGGAGACTTAATGAAAAACTGTTTTTT. This sequence encodes CASSPVGRLNEKLFF.

This chain connects TRBV12-3 or TRBV12-4 to TRBJ2-7; D possibly corresponds to TRBD1 (5 bases). The CDR3 extends over 11 amino acids. V was cut by 6 bases and J by 7 bases, with 10 bases left in between. The CDR3 sequence is CASSLRQEQYF. The CDR3 DNA reads as TGTGCCAGCAGCCTTAGACAGGAGCAGTACTTC.

This clonotype has just one count. The J gene is TRBJ2-7, the V gene TRBV12-3 or TRBV12-4; 7 positions agree with TRBD2. The CDR3 spans 13 residues. With 6 bases clipped from V and 2 bases from J, the junction kept 4 bases outside the gene matches. The chain's CDR3 is CASRGSGTYEQYF. In DNA form, the CDR3 reads TGTGCCAGCAGAGGAAGCGGGACCTACGAGCAGTACTTC.